The 23 T cell receptor beta chains listed next were all sequenced from one sample in a study of T cell responses to AZD1222 COVID-19 vaccine. Generated by immunoSEQ multiplex PCR, the TCRdb table keeps only in-frame clones and is missing some. This sample has 59,000 or so clones, with roughly 80% found just once. Sample: peripheral blood, taken on day 0 of AZD1222 vaccination. The receptors stem from an adult in good health.

The chain recombines TRBV24-1 with TRBJ2-2; no definite D call. V lost 3 bases and J lost 10, with 14 bases in between. CDR3 length: 14 residues. Looked up from germline, CDR1 is KGHDR and CDR2 is SFDVKD. The chain's CDR3 is CATSDPRLVMELFF. The CDR3 nucleotides are TGTGCCACCAGTGATCCCCGTCTGGTCATGGAGCTGTTTTTT.

The chain is built from TRBV28 and TRBJ1-1; 7 bases line up with TRBD1. Germline-derived CDR1 and CDR2 are MDHEN and SYDVKM. The length of the CDR3 is 14 residues. The ends lost 10 bases at V and 1 base at J; junction bases unmatched: 9. DNA for the CDR3: TGTGCCACCTCGCCCCGACAGGGGAACACTGAAGCTTTCTTT. Protein: CATSPRQGNTEAFF.

The chain joins TRBV27 to TRBJ1-6, with D unclear. This CDR3 is built from 14 residues. Trimming took 4 bases from V and 2 from J, leaving 6 bases between them. CDR1 is MNHEY and CDR2 is SMNVEV in the germline V gene (reference sequence). CDR3 DNA: TGTGCCAGCAGTTCCCGGACCTATAATTCACCCCTCCACTTT. Translating it yields CASSSRTYNSPLHF.

A single count supports this clone. J is TRBJ2-7 and V is TRBV18; 7 bases are shared with TRBD2. The CDR3 covers 13 residues. Germline assignment: CDR1 KGHSH and CDR2 LQKENI. V shed 3 bases and J 3 bases; nucleotides not matched to a gene: 2. The CDR3: CASSPWTSYEQYF. CDR3 in DNA: TGTGCCAGCTCACCGTGGACTAGCTACGAGCAGTACTTC.

J is TRBJ2-6 and V is TRBV4-1; TRBD1 matches 8 bases. The V and J ends lost 2 bases and 0 bases, in that order; junction bases with no gene match: 9. Germline V gene sequence: CDR1 MGHRA, CDR2 YSYEKL. The CDR3 covers 19 residues. The CDR3: CASSQLPGQAASGANVLTF. CDR3 bases: TGCGCCAGCAGCCAACTTCCGGGACAGGCAGCCTCTGGGGCCAACGTCCTGACTTTC.

The genes are TRBV20-1 and TRBJ2-2; D is ambiguous. The CDR3 sequence is 16 residues long. Germline CDR1 is DFQATT and CDR2 is SNEGSKA (reference sequence). Trimming stripped 3 bases from V and 5 bases from J, with 19 bases between. The CDR3 DNA reads TGCAGTGCTAGTTCGGGCTGGACGGCTGCGACCGGGGAGCTGTTTTTT. It codes for CSASSGWTAATGELFF.

The gene calls are TRBV5-5 and TRBJ2-3; the match to TRBD2 covers 7 bases. This CDR3 region has 14 residues. V lost 2 bases and J lost 0; bases outside the gene matches: 0. Germline V lookup: CDR1 SGHKS, CDR2 YYEKEE (reference sequence). The CDR3 region has the DNA TGTGCCAGCAGCTTTAGCGGGAGCACAGATACGCAGTATTTT. This translates into CASSFSGSTDTQYF.

The gene calls are TRBV19 and TRBJ1-1; D remains unclear. CDR1 is LNHDA, CDR2 SQIVND, per germline (reference sequence). V gave up 4 bases and J gave up 2 bases, with 17 bases separating them. The CDR3 has 16 amino acids. The CDR3 reads CASSRGSIRPNTEAFF. CDR3 nucleotide sequence: TGTGCCAGTAGTAGAGGCAGTATCAGACCAAACACTGAAGCTTTCTTT.

The chain couples TRBV5-5 to TRBJ1-2; 7 bases match TRBD1. The germline V gene encodes CDR1 SGHKS and CDR2 YYEKEE (reference sequence). This CDR3 comprises 14 residues. V shed 7 bases, J shed 8 bases, and the junction held 14 bases outside the gene matches. The CDR3 sequence is CASVRDRATFGYTF. The CDR3, as DNA: TGTGCCAGCGTCCGGGACAGAGCCACATTCGGCTACACCTTC.

The chain uses TRBV2 and TRBJ1-6; 8 bases are shared with TRBD1. Germline V CDR1 and CDR2: SNHLY, FYNNEI. CDR3 size: 13 residues. The trim removed 11 bases at V and 9 bases at J, leaving 9 bases unmatched. CDR3 region: CAGMTGAGSPLHF. The DNA of the CDR3 is TGTGCCGGGATGACAGGGGCTGGTTCACCCCTCCACTTT.

The V and J genes are TRBV9 and TRBJ1-2; TRBD1 agrees at 7 bases. Germline assignment: CDR1 SGDLS and CDR2 YYNGEE. This CDR3 comprises 17 residues. The V segment lost 3 bases and the J segment 4 bases; nucleotides outside the gene matches: 15. In nucleotides, the CDR3 is TGTGCCAGCAGCGCTAAAGAACGCCCGGGACAGCGCTATGGCTACACCTTC. Its translation: CASSAKERPGQRYGYTF.

This sequence joins TRBV19 and TRBJ1-3; D not resolved. V lost 3 bases and J lost 2, with 8 bases in between. The CDR3 consists of 14 residues. CDR1 is LNHDA and CDR2 is SQIVND in the germline V gene (reference sequence). CDR3 sequence: CASSIDWTGNTIYF. CDR3 DNA: TGTGCCAGTAGTATCGACTGGACTGGAAACACCATATATTTT. Full variable domain (remainder filled in from reference TRBV19 and TRBJ1-3): DGGITQSPKYLFRKEGQNVTLSCEQNLNHDAMYWYRQDPGQGLRLIYYSQIVNDFQKGDIAEGYSVSREKKESFPLTVTSAQKNPTAFYLCASSIDWTGNTIYFGEGSWLTVV.

This clone came up a few times. The gene calls are TRBV6-5 and TRBJ2-7, with D perhaps TRBD2 (5 bases). Germline CDR1 and CDR2: MNHEY and SVGAGI. The V end lost 6 bases, the J end lost 5 bases, and 14 bases lay between the germline ends. The CDR3 length is 13 residues. DNA of the CDR3: TGTGCCAGCAGGGCCTCTAGCTACCACGAGCAGTACTTC. It yields the protein CASRASSYHEQYF.

V and J are TRBV3-1 (or the pseudogene TRBV3-2) and TRBJ2-4, with D uncertain. Germline V gene lookup returns CDR1 LGHDT and CDR2 YNNKEL (reference sequence). V lost 2 bases and J 1 base, leaving 6 bases between the germline ends. This CDR3 comprises 14 residues. The CDR3 spells CASSQIGAKNIQYF. DNA of the CDR3: TGTGCCAGCAGCCAAATAGGGGCCAAAAACATTCAGTACTTC.

This clone was picked up one time. The chain carries TRBV7-2 and TRBJ1-2, with 8 bases aligning to TRBD1. The length of the CDR3 is 16 residues. V dropped 5 bases and J dropped 4; count of bases not matched to a gene: 12. The germline V gene encodes CDR1 SGHTA and CDR2 FQGNSA. The CDR3 spells CASSPRTGKPTYGYTF. The CDR3 DNA is TGTGCCAGCAGCCCCCGGACAGGGAAGCCCACCTATGGCTACACCTTC.

This sequence joins TRBV7-2 and TRBJ2-7; TRBD2 aligns across 8 bases. Trimming removed 3 bases from V and 0 bases from J; junction bases left unmatched: 7. The germline V gene has CDR1 SGHTA and CDR2 FQGNSA. This CDR3 has 16 residues. In nucleotides, the CDR3 is TGTGCCAGCAGCTTTTCGGGCGGGGGGAGCTCCTACGAGCAGTACTTC. It specifies CASSFSGGGSSYEQYF.

The rearrangement uses TRBV2 and TRBJ1-1, with 11 bases lining up with TRBD1. The CDR3 has 14 residues. Germline CDR1 reads SNHLY; CDR2 reads FYNNEI. Trimming cost V 4 bases and J 11 bases; bases outside gene matches: 9. The CDR3 DNA is TGTGCCAGCAGTGGGGACAGGGGGAATACTAGGGCTTTCTTT. Its translation is CASSGDRGNTRAFF.

The chain couples TRBV3-1 (or the pseudogene TRBV3-2) to TRBJ1-2, with a possible D match to TRBD1 (5 bases). Looked up from germline, CDR1 is LGHDT and CDR2 is YNNKEL (reference sequence). The CDR3 covers 14 residues. Trimming shortened V by 9 bases and J by 8 bases, and 22 bases separated the two germline ends. The CDR3, as DNA: TGTGCCAGTACCCCTATAGGGGACCTCTGGGGCTACACCTTC. It encodes CASTPIGDLWGYTF.

The chain uses TRBV6-2 or TRBV6-3 and TRBJ1-5; TRBD1 matches 7 bases. Germline V gene sequence: CDR1 MNHEY, CDR2 SVGEGT. The CDR3 contains 15 residues. V trimming: 5 bases; J trimming: 2 bases; junction bases outside the gene matches: 6. The CDR3 nucleotides are TGTGCCAGCAGTCAGACAGGGAATGGCAATCAGCCCCAGCATTTT. This encodes CASSQTGNGNQPQHF.

The J gene is TRBJ2-7, the V gene TRBV7-2; 15 positions match TRBD2. The V and J ends lost 3 bases and 5 bases, in that order; junction bases with no gene match: 11. This CDR3 is built from 18 residues. From germline, CDR1 is SGHTA and CDR2 FQGNSA. This chain's CDR3 is CASSFPRTSGGVIHEQYF. As DNA, the CDR3 is TGTGCCAGCAGCTTCCCCCGGACTAGCGGGGGGGTTATCCACGAGCAGTACTTC. Variable domain in full (rest from reference TRBV7-2 and TRBJ2-7): GAGVSQSPSNKVTEKGKDVELRCDPISGHTALYWYRQSLGQGLEFLIYFQGNSAPDKSGLPSDRFSAERTGGSVSTLTIQRTQQEDSAVYLCASSFPRTSGGVIHEQYFGPGTRLTVT.

The J gene is TRBJ2-3, the V gene TRBV3-1 (or the pseudogene TRBV3-2); 9 bases align to TRBD2. The CDR3 runs 15 residues. Per the germline V gene, CDR1 is LGHDT and CDR2 is YNNKEL (reference sequence). V lost 6 bases and J lost 0; bases outside the gene matches: 4. CDR3 in amino acids: CASRPSGTSTDTQYF. CDR3 in DNA: TGTGCCAGCAGACCTAGCGGGACGAGCACAGATACGCAGTATTTT.

The table lists this clone with a few counts. The chain has TRBV5-1 and TRBJ1-1; D remains unclear. Trimming stripped 3 bases from V and 0 bases from J, with 9 bases between. Germline loops: CDR1 SGHRS, CDR2 YFSETQ. This CDR3 is built from 14 residues. DNA of the CDR3: TGCGCCAGCAGCTACTCGGAGCTGAACACTGAAGCTTTCTTT. Translated: CASSYSELNTEAFF.

In this sample, this clone turned up a few times. The rearrangement links TRBV4-3 to TRBJ1-5; D not resolved. Germline V gives CDR1 LGHNA, CDR2 YSLEER. V lost 1 base and J lost 5, with 12 bases in between. The CDR3 contains 15 residues. The CDR3 coding sequence is TGCGCCAGCAGCCAAGCTCGGCAGAAAGATCAGCCCCAGCATTTT. It yields the protein CASSQARQKDQPQHF.